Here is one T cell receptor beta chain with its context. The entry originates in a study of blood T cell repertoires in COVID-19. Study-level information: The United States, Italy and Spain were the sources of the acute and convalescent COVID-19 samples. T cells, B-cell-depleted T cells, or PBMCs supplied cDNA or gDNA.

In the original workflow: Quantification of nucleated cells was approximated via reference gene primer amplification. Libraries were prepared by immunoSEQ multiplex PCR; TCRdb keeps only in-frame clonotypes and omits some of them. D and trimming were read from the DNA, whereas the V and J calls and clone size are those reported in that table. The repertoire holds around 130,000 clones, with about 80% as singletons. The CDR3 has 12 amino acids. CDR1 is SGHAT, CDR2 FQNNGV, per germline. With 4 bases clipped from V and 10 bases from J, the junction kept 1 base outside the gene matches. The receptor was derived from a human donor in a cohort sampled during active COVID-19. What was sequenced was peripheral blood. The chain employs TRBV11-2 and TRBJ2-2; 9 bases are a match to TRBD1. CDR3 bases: TGTGCCAGCAGCTGGGACAGGGAGGAGCTGTTTTTT. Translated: CASSWDREELFF.